This T cell receptor beta chain stems from a study of shared clonotypes between healthy human individuals. Caucasian adults residing in Nashville, Tennessee made up all the donors. TCRdb's table, derived via immunoSEQ multiplex PCR, lists solely in-frame clones and lacks some. The table has approximately 350,000 clones, 74% seen once; the top ten hold around 10%. This clonotype originated in a man aged 25 to 40 in good health. The sequenced material came from memory CD4+ T cells sorted from blood. Subset reported: CD45RA-negative fraction.

CDR3 coding DNA: TGTGCCAGCAGCCCCAGGGGGGCGGGCACCGGGGAGCTGTTTTTT. It encodes CASSPRGAGTGELFF. The chain uses TRBV11-3 and TRBJ2-2, with D maybe TRBD1 (7 bases). From germline, CDR1 is SGHNT and CDR2 YENEEA. V was trimmed by 5 bases and J by 4 bases, leaving 14 bases between them. This CDR3 spans 15 amino acids.